A selection of T cell receptor beta chains follows, all from one sample in a study of blood T cell repertoires in COVID-19. This table comes from immunoSEQ multiplex PCR, and its TCRdb copy is limited to in-frame clones, with some not included. The sample shows roughly 39,000 clones, less than 85% of them seen only once. What was sequenced was peripheral blood. These receptors were obtained from an older man with acute or convalescent COVID-19. Each CDR3 is given with its conserved first and last residue. Fields, in order: J gene, V gene, CDR3 length, D gene, clone size, CDR3 protein, CDR3 DNA. A D gene is named only where the DNA matches it firmly. The listing skips clone size in some rows; elsewhere it reads once, few, many or a size class.

J: TRBJ2-1; V: TRBV2; length: 15; D: TRBD2; size: .; CDR3: CASSGDPSGTGEQFF; DNA: TGTGCCAGCAGTGGCGACCCTAGCGGTACCGGGGAGCAGTTCTTC
J: TRBJ2-2; V: TRBV28; length: 14; D: TRBD1; size: .; CDR3: CASAGGTGTGELFF; DNA: TGTGCCAGCGCTGGGGGGACAGGGACCGGGGAGCTGTTTTTT
J: TRBJ2-1; V: TRBV28; length: 16; D: TRBD2; size: .; CDR3: CASSFPLVSGSDEQFF; DNA: TGTGCCAGCAGTTTCCCATTGGTTAGCGGGAGTGATGAGCAGTTCTTC
J: TRBJ1-1; V: TRBV2; length: 14; D: TRBD1; size: few; CDR3: CASREQGRNTEAFF; DNA: TGTGCCAGCAGAGAACAGGGGAGGAACACTGAAGCTTTCTTT
J: TRBJ1-1; V: TRBV7-9; length: 16; D: TRBD1; size: few; CDR3: CASSSRTGRFNTEAFF; DNA: TGTGCCAGCAGCTCCAGGACAGGGAGGTTCAACACTGAAGCTTTCTTT
J: TRBJ2-1; V: TRBV24-1; length: 15; D: TRBD2; size: .; CDR3: CATSQRTSAHNEQFF; DNA: TGTGCCACCAGCCAACGGACTAGCGCTCACAATGAGCAGTTCTTC
J: TRBJ1-2; V: TRBV7-9; length: 12; D: .; size: medium-sized; CDR3: CATWGGGGGYTF; DNA: TGTGCCACGTGGGGGGGCGGCGGGGGCTACACCTTC
J: TRBJ2-7; V: TRBV9; length: 15; D: .; size: .; CDR3: CASSVAGDSYEGQYF; DNA: TGTGCCAGCAGCGTAGCAGGCGATTCCTACGAGGGGCAGTACTTC
J: TRBJ1-1; V: TRBV28; length: 14; D: .; size: .; CDR3: CASSSPTRADIGFF; DNA: TGTGCCAGCAGTTCCCCCACTAGGGCGGATATCGGTTTCTTT
J: TRBJ2-1; V: TRBV6-2/TRBV6-3; length: 20; D: TRBD2; size: .; CDR3: CASSYRKGLAGSNSYNEQFF; DNA: TGTGCCAGCAGTTATAGAAAAGGACTAGCGGGATCTAACTCCTACAATGAGCAGTTCTTC
J: TRBJ2-1; V: TRBV7-9; length: 13; D: TRBD2; size: few; CDR3: CAGSGGSFDEQFF; DNA: TGTGCCGGCTCGGGGGGTAGTTTCGATGAGCAGTTCTTC
J: TRBJ2-7; V: TRBV28; length: 15; D: .; size: .; CDR3: CASSSRLLEAYEQYF; DNA: TGTGCCAGCAGCTCTAGACTGCTCGAGGCATACGAGCAGTACTTC
J: TRBJ1-1; V: TRBV29-1; length: 13; D: TRBD1; size: .; CDR3: CSVRVGQGPEAFF; DNA: TGCAGCGTTCGCGTGGGACAGGGGCCTGAAGCTTTCTTT
J: TRBJ2-3; V: TRBV12-3/TRBV12-4; length: 13; D: .; size: .; CDR3: CASSLAGPDTQYF; DNA: TGTGCCAGCAGTTTAGCGGGCCCAGATACGCAGTATTTT
J: TRBJ2-1; V: TRBV11-2; length: 12; D: .; size: .; CDR3: CASSRTGDEQFF; DNA: TGTGCCAGCAGCCGGACTGGCGATGAGCAGTTCTTC
J: TRBJ2-1; V: TRBV7-9; length: 12; D: .; size: .; CDR3: CASSQRVDEQFF; DNA: TGTGCCAGCAGCCAGAGGGTGGATGAGCAGTTCTTC
J: TRBJ1-3; V: TRBV5-8; length: 14; D: .; size: .; CDR3: CASSPPGHRNTIYF; DNA: TGTGCCAGCAGCCCCCCGGGACATAGAAACACCATATATTTT
J: TRBJ1-1; V: TRBV9; length: 13; D: .; size: .; CDR3: CASSVALNTEAFF; DNA: TGTGCCAGCAGCGTAGCCCTCAACACTGAAGCTTTCTTT
J: TRBJ2-7; V: TRBV28; length: 13; D: .; size: .; CDR3: CASSFAGSYEQYF; DNA: TGTGCCAGCAGTTTTGCCGGGTCCTACGAGCAGTACTTC
J: TRBJ2-5; V: TRBV5-6; length: 16; D: TRBD2; size: .; CDR3: CASSLGVAGVVETQYF; DNA: TGTGCCAGCAGCTTGGGGGTAGCGGGAGTGGTAGAGACCCAGTACTTC
J: TRBJ2-1; V: TRBV7-9; length: 11; D: .; size: .; CDR3: CASSSLGEQFF; DNA: TGTGCCAGCAGCTCACTCGGTGAGCAGTTCTTC
J: TRBJ2-1; V: TRBV10-3; length: 19; D: TRBD2; size: .; CDR3: CAISEPGQMTSGSEDEQFF; DNA: TGTGCCATCAGTGAGCCAGGACAGATGACTAGCGGGAGCGAGGATGAGCAGTTCTTC
J: TRBJ2-3; V: TRBV5-4; length: 15; D: TRBD2; size: .; CDR3: CASHRLAGVGDTQYF; DNA: TGTGCCAGCCACAGACTAGCGGGAGTGGGAGATACGCAGTATTTT
J: TRBJ2-5; V: TRBV14; length: 12; D: .; size: .; CDR3: CASSMYQETQYF; DNA: TGTGCCAGCAGTATGTACCAAGAGACCCAGTACTTC
J: TRBJ2-1; V: TRBV19; length: 15; D: .; size: .; CDR3: CASSIIASPYNEQFF; DNA: TGTGCCAGTAGTATCATCGCTAGCCCTTACAATGAGCAGTTCTTC
J: TRBJ2-3; V: TRBV5-4; length: 16; D: TRBD2; size: .; CDR3: CASSLRGGIGPDTQYF; DNA: TGTGCCAGCAGCTTGCGGGGGGGAATAGGTCCAGATACGCAGTATTTT
J: TRBJ1-2; V: TRBV28; length: 14; D: TRBD1; size: .; CDR3: CASSWDRQTYGYTF; DNA: TGTGCCAGCAGTTGGGACAGGCAAACCTATGGCTACACCTTC
J: TRBJ2-1; V: TRBV5-1; length: 18; D: TRBD2; size: .; CDR3: CASSTRTSGSQAYNEQFF; DNA: TGCGCCAGCAGCACCCGGACTAGCGGGAGTCAGGCCTACAATGAGCAGTTCTTC
J: TRBJ2-3; V: TRBV19; length: 13; D: TRBD2; size: .; CDR3: CASSGREGDTQYF; DNA: TGTGCCAGCTCCGGGAGGGAAGGAGATACGCAGTATTTT
J: TRBJ2-2; V: TRBV25-1; length: 16; D: .; size: .; CDR3: CASSGAGAGNTGELFF; DNA: TGTGCCAGCAGTGGGGCGGGGGCTGGGAACACCGGGGAGCTGTTTTTT
J: TRBJ1-1; V: TRBV19; length: 19; D: .; size: .; CDR3: CASTGRTAYGGRSRTEAFF; DNA: TGTGCCAGTACCGGAAGGACAGCATACGGAGGTAGGTCTCGCACTGAAGCTTTCTTT
J: TRBJ2-1; V: TRBV27; length: 19; D: TRBD2; size: .; CDR3: CASTPGTSGVRLSYNEQFF; DNA: TGTGCCAGCACCCCCGGGACTAGCGGGGTGAGGCTCTCCTACAATGAGCAGTTCTTC
J: TRBJ1-6; V: TRBV10-3; length: 15; D: .; size: .; CDR3: CAISELQGVNSPLHF; DNA: TGTGCCATCAGTGAGTTACAGGGAGTCAATTCACCCCTCCACTTT
J: TRBJ2-4; V: TRBV28; length: 11; D: .; size: .; CDR3: CASSLQGSQYF; DNA: TGTGCCAGCAGTTTACAGGGGAGTCAGTACTTC
J: TRBJ2-2; V: TRBV6-5; length: 15; D: TRBD1; size: once; CDR3: CASSRTGGDTGELFF; DNA: TGTGCCAGCAGCAGGACAGGGGGGGACACCGGGGAGCTGTTTTTT
J: TRBJ2-4; V: TRBV21-1; length: 18; D: .; size: .; CDR3: CASSIRQGRLLAKNIQYF; DNA: TGTGCCAGCAGCATTCGACAGGGCAGGCTTCTAGCCAAAAACATTCAGTACTTC
J: TRBJ2-1; V: TRBV7-9; length: 14; D: TRBD2; size: .; CDR3: CASSSTGTRVIQFF; DNA: TGTGCCAGCAGCTCCACCGGGACTAGAGTAATACAGTTCTTC
J: TRBJ1-3; V: TRBV19; length: 14; D: .; size: .; CDR3: CASRAVSSGNTIYF; DNA: TGTGCCAGTAGAGCGGTCTCCTCTGGAAACACCATATATTTT
J: TRBJ1-1; V: TRBV15; length: 15; D: .; size: .; CDR3: CATSRDGTSNTEAFF; DNA: TGTGCCACCAGCAGAGATGGGACATCGAACACTGAAGCTTTCTTT
J: TRBJ2-7; V: TRBV4-3; length: 13; D: .; size: .; CDR3: CASSQGVSYEQYF; DNA: TGCGCCAGCAGCCAAGGCGTCTCCTACGAGCAGTACTTC
J: TRBJ1-5; V: TRBV18; length: 17; D: TRBD1; size: .; CDR3: CASSPTGGQGNNQPQHF; DNA: TGTGCCAGCTCACCTACCGGCGGACAGGGTAACAATCAGCCCCAGCATTTT
J: TRBJ2-7; V: TRBV2; length: 14; D: TRBD2; size: .; CDR3: CASSPGLAGFKQYF; DNA: TGTGCCAGCAGTCCGGGACTAGCGGGCTTTAAGCAGTACTTC
J: TRBJ1-2; V: TRBV9; length: 14; D: .; size: .; CDR3: CASSVEEGLYGYTF; DNA: TGTGCCAGCAGCGTAGAGGAGGGGCTCTATGGCTACACCTTC
J: TRBJ2-6; V: TRBV28; length: 13; D: TRBD1; size: .; CDR3: CATTGAGANVLTF; DNA: TGTGCCACCACAGGGGCCGGGGCCAACGTCCTGACTTTC
J: TRBJ1-1; V: TRBV9; length: 12; D: .; size: .; CDR3: CASSEGDTEAFF; DNA: TGTGCCAGCAGCGAGGGGGACACTGAAGCTTTCTTT
J: TRBJ1-5; V: TRBV4-2; length: 15; D: TRBD1; size: few; CDR3: CASSQEGQGDQPQHF; DNA: TGTGCCAGCAGCCAAGAGGGACAGGGGGATCAGCCCCAGCATTTT
J: TRBJ2-1; V: TRBV5-1; length: 18; D: TRBD2; size: .; CDR3: CASSSRGLAGAQRGEQFF; DNA: TGCGCCAGCAGCTCCAGGGGACTAGCGGGAGCCCAGCGGGGTGAGCAGTTCTTC
J: TRBJ2-7; V: TRBV6-1; length: 14; D: .; size: .; CDR3: CASSEVGTYYEQYF; DNA: TGTGCCAGCAGTGAAGTCGGGACATACTACGAGCAGTACTTC
J: TRBJ2-1; V: TRBV3-1/TRBV3-2; length: 13; D: TRBD1; size: .; CDR3: CASGQGAYNEQFF; DNA: TGTGCCAGCGGACAGGGGGCTTACAATGAGCAGTTCTTC
J: TRBJ2-7; V: TRBV19; length: 11; D: .; size: few; CDR3: CASSSAYEQYF; DNA: TGTGCCAGTAGTTCAGCGTACGAGCAGTACTTC